Here is one T cell receptor beta chain with its context. Its antigen is still unknown. The method was immunoSEQ multiplex PCR; TCRdb's version includes in-frame clones alone and lacks a portion of them. This table holds about 110,000 clones, around 81% found once. The data were taken from a study of T cell responses to AZD1222 COVID-19 vaccine. Study observations and caveats: At study baseline, merely over 5 AZD1222 recipients were seropositive.

Per germline, CDR1 MNHEY and CDR2 SMNVEV (reference sequence). V was shortened by 4 bases and J by 6 bases, with 10 bases between the two germline ends. This CDR3 is 13 amino acids long. This TCR was sampled from an adult in good health. This chain joins TRBV27 and TRBJ2-1; no reliable D call. This sample comprised peripheral blood, obtained on day 0 of AZD1222 vaccination. In DNA form, the CDR3 reads TGTGCCAGCAGTTGGACCTTTGGCAATGAGCAGTTCTTC. This sequence encodes CASSWTFGNEQFF.